This passage covers 28 T cell receptor beta chains from one sample sequenced in a study of T cell responses to AZD1222 COVID-19 vaccine (dated by TCRdb to the early 2020s). The time point tag for this specimen amounts to: baseline before first vaccination. Library preparation used the immunoSEQ multiplex PCR assay. TCRdb stores this immuneACCESS table with in-frame sequences only. Part of the clones is absent; in the studies checked, under half of the shortfall reflects unresolved V genes, and no reason is known for the rest. The sample includes 130,000 or so clones, with approximately 86% observed a single time. The ten largest clonotypes hold roughly an eighth of the sample. The material was peripheral blood, obtained on day 0 of AZD1222 vaccination. The source is an adult in good health.

CDR3 nucleotides: TGTGCCAGTGGGGGGACTAACTATGGCTACACCTTC. It codes for CASGGTNYGYTF. The gene calls are TRBV3-1 (or the pseudogene TRBV3-2) and TRBJ1-2; D is perhaps TRBD1 (5 bases). Trimming cost V 9 bases and J 0 bases, with 8 bases left between them. CDR3 size: 12 residues. Germline lookup yields CDR1 LGHDT and CDR2 YNNKEL (reference sequence).

The chain uses TRBV6-4 and TRBJ2-5; D is undetermined. Trimming took 0 bases from V and 2 from J, leaving 10 bases between them. There are 15 residues in the CDR3. Germline V gene lookup returns CDR1 MRHNA and CDR2 SNTAGT. CDR3 in DNA: TGTGCCAGCAGTGACTCTCCTGGCTCACAAGAGACCCAGTACTTC. This codes for CASSDSPGSQETQYF.

This chain connects TRBV9 to TRBJ2-7, with 11 bases lining up with TRBD2. The germline CDR1 and CDR2 sequences are SGDLS and YYNGEE. This CDR3 contains 17 residues. The V gene end was trimmed by 4 bases and the J gene end by 3 bases; junction bases not matched to a gene: 12. The DNA of the CDR3 is TGTGCCAGCAGCCCTTCCTCTAGCGGGAGGAGAATCTACGAGCAGTACTTC. This gives the protein CASSPSSSGRRIYEQYF.

The chain is built from TRBV28 and TRBJ2-1; D is tentatively TRBD1 or TRBD2 (5 bases each). V was clipped by 4 bases and J by 4 bases, with 23 bases between them. CDR3 length: 18 amino acids. Per germline, CDR1 MDHEN and CDR2 SYDVKM. CDR3 amino acids: CASSSLGLRDLRYNEQFF. The CDR3 nucleotides read TGTGCCAGCAGTTCACTGGGTTTGAGGGACCTTAGGTACAATGAGCAGTTCTTC.

This rearrangement joins TRBV6-5 to TRBJ2-7, with 9 bases fitting TRBD1. Germline CDR1 is MNHEY and CDR2 is SVGAGI. V shed 9 bases and J 4 bases; nucleotides not matched to a gene: 7. The CDR3 has 13 amino acids. CDR3 nucleotide sequence: TGTGCCAGTGGGAGGGACAGGGAGTACGAGCAGTACTTC. Protein product: CASGRDREYEQYF.

This clone has just one count. The rearrangement links TRBV28 to TRBJ2-3, with D perhaps assigned TRBD1 or TRBD2 (5 bases each). The CDR3 sequence is 16 residues long. V lost 8 bases to trimming and J lost 4 bases, with 22 bases between them. The V gene's germline CDR1 is MDHEN and CDR2 SYDVKM. CDR3 nucleotides: TGTGCCAGCTGCGGCAGGGCAGCAGCGGAAGCAGATACGCAGTATTTT. This sequence encodes CASCGRAAAEADTQYF.

V gene TRBV6-5 combines with J gene TRBJ1-1; tentatively, D is TRBD1 (6 bases). The CDR3 consists of 12 residues. Germline V gene lookup returns CDR1 MNHEY and CDR2 SVGAGI. V lost 9 bases, J lost 4 bases, and 12 bases lay in between. CDR3 DNA sequence: TGTGCCAGTACAGGGATCGGCACTGAAGCTTTCTTT. It is translated as CASTGIGTEAFF.

V usage is TRBV30 and J usage is TRBJ2-1; D might be TRBD1 (5 bases). Germline V gene data show CDR1 as GTSNPN and CDR2 as SVGIG (reference sequence). V shed 6 bases and J shed 7 bases, with 19 bases lying between them. The CDR3 has 14 residues. The CDR3 loop reads CACLPDNVENEQFF. DNA for the CDR3: TGTGCCTGCCTCCCGGACAACGTTGAAAATGAGCAGTTCTTC.

This clone was recorded once. The chain links TRBV9 to TRBJ2-3; TRBD2 aligns across 10 bases. The CDR3 has 15 amino acids. Per germline, CDR1 SGDLS and CDR2 YYNGEE. V gave up 4 bases and J gave up 6 bases; unmatched junction bases: 8. The CDR3 region has the DNA TGTGCCAGCAGCCTGAGCGGGGGGGCACGGGATACGCAGTATTTT. This codes for CASSLSGGARDTQYF.

This sequence joins TRBV4-3 and TRBJ1-5, with D perhaps TRBD1 (5 bases). Germline lookup yields CDR1 LGHNA and CDR2 YSLEER. The CDR3 sequence is 16 residues long. V lost 2 bases to trimming and J lost 1 base, with 12 bases between them. The CDR3: CASSQRYGTSNQPQHF. The CDR3 DNA is TGCGCCAGCAGCCAAAGATATGGGACCAGCAATCAGCCCCAGCATTTT.

DNA of the CDR3: TGTGCCAGCAGCTTAGATCTAGCGGGAGGACTGAATGAGCAGTTCTTC. Its translation: CASSLDLAGGLNEQFF. This chain connects TRBV11-3 to TRBJ2-1, with 11 bases fitting TRBD2. Trimming removed 0 bases from V and 7 bases from J; junction bases left unmatched: 5. The germline CDR1 and CDR2 sequences are SGHNT and YENEEA. The CDR3 is 16 amino acids.

The chain joins TRBV27 to TRBJ1-1; no firm D call. The CDR3 covers 14 residues. Trimming shortened V by 6 bases and J by 5 bases, and 16 bases separated the two germline ends. CDR1 MNHEY and CDR2 SMNVEV come from the germline V gene (reference sequence). The CDR3 here is CASRMDRRGTEAFF. For the CDR3, the DNA is TGTGCCAGCAGGATGGACCGCAGAGGGACTGAAGCTTTCTTT.

The rearrangement links TRBV19 to TRBJ1-6; D unresolved. V was clipped by 6 bases and J by 7 bases, with 10 bases between them. The germline V gene encodes CDR1 LNHDA and CDR2 SQIVND (reference sequence). The CDR3 sequence is 13 residues long. In DNA form, the CDR3 reads TGTGCCAGTAGCGGCGTAAGAAATTCACCCCTCCACTTT. Encoded protein: CASSGVRNSPLHF. Full variable domain (rest looked up from reference TRBV19 and TRBJ1-6): DGGITQSPKYLFRKEGQNVTLSCEQNLNHDAMYWYRQDPGQGLRLIYYSQIVNDFQKGDIAEGYSVSREKKESFPLTVTSAQKNPTAFYLCASSGVRNSPLHFGNGTRLTVT.

The J gene is TRBJ1-2, the V gene TRBV28; D is undetermined. The V end was cut by 6 bases, the J end by 8 bases, with 25 bases between. CDR1 is MDHEN and CDR2 is SYDVKM in the germline V gene. There are 16 residues in the CDR3. The CDR3 here is CASSGAFRKGGLGYTF. In DNA form, the CDR3 reads TGTGCCAGCAGCGGCGCTTTTCGTAAAGGAGGGCTAGGCTACACCTTC.

The chain carries TRBV5-5 and TRBJ1-2; 7 bases fit TRBD1. Germline V CDR1 and CDR2: SGHKS, YYEKEE (reference sequence). The CDR3 runs 14 residues. Unmatched junction bases numbered 2, after V lost 0 bases and J lost 3 bases. CDR3 DNA: TGTGCCAGCAGCTTGGAGGGGGCGGACTATGGCTACACCTTC. Encoded protein: CASSLEGADYGYTF.

The V and J genes are TRBV9 and TRBJ1-2; TRBD1 is a possible D gene (6 bases). This CDR3 is 13 amino acids long. Germline values: CDR1 SGDLS, CDR2 YYNGEE. Between the trimmed V and J ends, which lost 3 bases and 8 bases, there was a span of 14 bases. The CDR3, as DNA: TGTGCCAGCAGCGACGTACAGGGTCGCGGCTACACCTTC. It codes for CASSDVQGRGYTF.

The gene calls are TRBV7-3 and TRBJ1-6; D is unclear. This CDR3 region has 13 residues. Germline-derived CDR1 and CDR2 are SGHTA and FQGTGA. V was cut by 4 bases and J by 9 bases, with 10 bases left in between. CDR3 coding DNA: TGTGCCAGCAGCTCGACGGGTACTTCACCCCTCCACTTT. Encoded protein: CASSSTGTSPLHF.

The rearrangement joins TRBV19 to TRBJ1-2, with D unresolved. The CDR3 sequence is 17 residues long. With 3 bases removed from V and 0 bases from J, the gap between germline ends came to 17 bases. The germline V gene has CDR1 LNHDA and CDR2 SQIVND (reference sequence). This CDR3 reads CASSILDHYKANYGYTF. The CDR3, as DNA: TGTGCCAGTAGTATTTTGGACCATTACAAAGCTAACTATGGCTACACCTTC.

The chain has TRBV3-1 (or the pseudogene TRBV3-2) and TRBJ2-7; 11 bases match TRBD2. The trim removed 0 bases at V and 2 bases at J, leaving 6 bases unmatched. CDR1 and CDR2 (germline): LGHDT, YNNKEL (reference sequence). This CDR3 region has 17 residues. The CDR3 DNA follows: TGTGCCAGCAGCCAAGATCGACTAGCGGGATTGGCCTACGAGCAGTACTTC. Encoded protein: CASSQDRLAGLAYEQYF.

The V and J genes are TRBV24-1 and TRBJ2-5; tentatively, D is TRBD1 or TRBD2 (6 bases each). The V gene's germline CDR1 is KGHDR and CDR2 SFDVKD. This CDR3 has 14 amino acids. Trimming removed 4 bases from V and 4 bases from J, with 12 bases in between. The CDR3 loop reads CATSDRGGGETQYF. CDR3 sequence (DNA): TGTGCCACCAGTGACCGAGGGGGAGGAGAGACCCAGTACTTC.

The chain links TRBV3-1 (or the pseudogene TRBV3-2) to TRBJ1-2; a weak D match, TRBD1 (5 bases). Per germline, CDR1 LGHDT and CDR2 YNNKEL (reference sequence). This CDR3 contains 16 residues. Trimming cost V 4 bases and J 5 bases, with 20 bases left between them. The CDR3 sequence: CASSPYRAGREYGYTF. The CDR3 DNA reads TGTGCCAGCAGCCCCTACAGAGCAGGGAGGGAGTATGGCTACACCTTC.

The sample holds a few counts of this clone. The gene calls are TRBV2 and TRBJ1-5, with D maybe TRBD1 (5 bases). The CDR3 loop spans 14 amino acids. CDR1 and CDR2 from the germline V gene are SNHLY and FYNNEI. V lost 2 bases to trimming and J lost 6 bases, with 11 bases between them. The CDR3 DNA is TGTGCCAGCAGTGAATGGGGCAAGGGTCAGCCCCAGCATTTT. It specifies CASSEWGKGQPQHF.

This clone was seen only a few times. V usage is TRBV24-1 and J usage is TRBJ2-1; D is unresolved. V gave up 0 bases and J gave up 10 bases, with 12 bases separating them. Germline V gives CDR1 KGHDR, CDR2 SFDVKD. The length of the CDR3 is 14 residues. The CDR3 loop is CATSDLTNSGEQFF. Here the CDR3 DNA reads TGTGCCACCAGTGATTTGACTAATTCCGGGGAGCAGTTCTTC.

The V and J genes are TRBV18 and TRBJ1-2; D is unresolved. Trimming left V 2 bases short and J 4 bases short, with 11 bases between. CDR3 length: 14 residues. The germline V gene encodes CDR1 KGHSH and CDR2 LQKENI. The CDR3 nucleotides read TGTGCCAGCTCACCAGAACAGAGCTTCTATGGCTACACCTTC. This sequence encodes CASSPEQSFYGYTF.

The CDR3 nucleotides read TGTGCCAGCAGTTTCCCAAGCCGCATCAGGGTCGTTGGTGAAAAACTGTTTTTT. It encodes CASSFPSRIRVVGEKLFF. J is TRBJ1-4 and V is TRBV28, with D maybe TRBD1 (5 bases). The V end was cut by 3 bases, the J end by 7 bases, with 24 bases between. This CDR3 region has 18 residues. The germline gives CDR1 MDHEN, CDR2 SYDVKM.

This clone came up a few times. The chain couples TRBV6-4 to TRBJ2-5; 8 positions agree with TRBD1. This CDR3 is 16 amino acids long. Losses at the gene ends were 2 bases for V and 2 bases for J; bases not matched to a gene: 7. Germline V gives CDR1 MRHNA, CDR2 SNTAGT. CDR3 nucleotide sequence: TGTGCCAGCAGTGACACCGCCGGACAGGGACAAGAGACCCAGTACTTC. Encoded protein: CASSDTAGQGQETQYF.

V and J are TRBV29-1 and TRBJ2-1; 9 positions match TRBD1. V gave up 6 bases and J gave up 0 bases; unmatched junction bases: 3. Germline V CDR1 and CDR2: SQVTM, ANQGSEA. The CDR3 spans 14 residues. The chain's CDR3 is CSVDRGSSYNEQFF. DNA of the CDR3: TGCAGCGTGGACAGGGGAAGCTCCTACAATGAGCAGTTCTTC.

This clone was seen only a few times. V is TRBV27 and J is TRBJ2-7; 9 positions agree with TRBD1. The CDR3 contains 17 residues. Germline V gene lookup returns CDR1 MNHEY and CDR2 SMNVEV (reference sequence). Trimming cost V 3 bases and J 3 bases; bases outside gene matches: 12. The CDR3 loop reads CASSLDRGLGAGYEQYF. The CDR3 DNA follows: TGTGCCAGCAGTTTGGACAGGGGTTTAGGGGCTGGCTACGAGCAGTACTTC.